These 2 T cell receptor beta chains were sequenced from one sample in a study of T cells expressing NK-cell markers. One entry per CDR3 protein, without DNA, is what TCRdb gives after re-calling the 5' RACE reads. The table lists about 400,000 distinct CDR3 sequences, with approximately 12% in the top ten. The sample comprised blood T cells: a sorted CD56 or NKG2C T cell subset, CD4+ or CD8+ T cells, or bulk PBMC T cells (not recorded which). The source of these receptors is a woman between 45 and 65 years old in good health.

The gene calls are TRBV15 and TRBJ2-5; lacking DNA, the TRBD1 call made by TCRdb goes unchecked. The germline gives CDR1 LNHNV, CDR2 YYDKDF (reference sequence). The CDR3 has 14 amino acids. This CDR3 is CATSRGGSAETQYF. The whole variable domain, remainder taken from reference TRBV15 and TRBJ2-5, is DAMVIQNPRYQVTQFGKPVTLSCSQTLNHNVMYWYQQKSSQAPKLLFHYYDKDFNNEADTPDNFQSRRPNTSFCFLDIRSPGLGDTAMYLCATSRGGSAETQYFGPGTRLLVL.

This chain links TRBV20-1 with TRBJ1-3. The CDR3 length is 12 residues. Per germline, CDR1 DFQATT and CDR2 SNEGSKA (reference sequence). The CDR3: CSARAMGNTIYF.